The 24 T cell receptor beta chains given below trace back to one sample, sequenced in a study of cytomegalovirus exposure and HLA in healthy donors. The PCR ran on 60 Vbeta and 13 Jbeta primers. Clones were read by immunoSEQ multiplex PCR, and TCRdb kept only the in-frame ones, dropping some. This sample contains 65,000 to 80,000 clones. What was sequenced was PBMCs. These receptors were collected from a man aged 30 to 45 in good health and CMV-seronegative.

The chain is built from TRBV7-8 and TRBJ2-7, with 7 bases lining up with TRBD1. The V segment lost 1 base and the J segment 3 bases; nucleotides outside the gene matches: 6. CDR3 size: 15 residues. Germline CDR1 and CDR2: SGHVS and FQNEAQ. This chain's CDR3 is CASSLEVTGYYEQYF. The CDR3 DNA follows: TGTGCCAGCAGCTTAGAGGTGACAGGGTACTACGAGCAGTACTTC.

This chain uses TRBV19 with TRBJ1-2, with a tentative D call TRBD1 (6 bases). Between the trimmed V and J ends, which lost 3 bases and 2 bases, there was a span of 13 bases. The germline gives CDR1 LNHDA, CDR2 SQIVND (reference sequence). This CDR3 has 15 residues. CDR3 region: CASSISGTLNYGYTF. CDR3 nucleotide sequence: TGTGCCAGTAGTATCTCCGGGACACTCAACTATGGCTACACCTTC.

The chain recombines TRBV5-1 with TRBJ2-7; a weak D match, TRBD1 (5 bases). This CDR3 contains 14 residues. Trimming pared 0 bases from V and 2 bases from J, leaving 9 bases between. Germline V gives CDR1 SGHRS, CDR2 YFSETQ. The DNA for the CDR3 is TGCGCCAGCAGCTTGGGGACACCGACCTACGAGCAGTACTTC. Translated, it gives CASSLGTPTYEQYF.

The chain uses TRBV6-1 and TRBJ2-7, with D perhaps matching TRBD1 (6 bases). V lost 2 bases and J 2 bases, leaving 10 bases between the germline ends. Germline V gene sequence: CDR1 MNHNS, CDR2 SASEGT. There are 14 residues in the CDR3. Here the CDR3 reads CASSEIGGAYEQYF. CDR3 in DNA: TGTGCCAGCAGTGAAATAGGGGGTGCCTACGAGCAGTACTTC.

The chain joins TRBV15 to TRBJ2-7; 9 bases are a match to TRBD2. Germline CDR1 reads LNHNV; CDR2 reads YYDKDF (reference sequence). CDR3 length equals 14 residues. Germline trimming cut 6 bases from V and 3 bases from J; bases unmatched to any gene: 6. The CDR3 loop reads CATSTGTSSYEQYF. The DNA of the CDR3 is TGTGCCACCAGTACCGGGACTAGCAGCTACGAGCAGTACTTC.

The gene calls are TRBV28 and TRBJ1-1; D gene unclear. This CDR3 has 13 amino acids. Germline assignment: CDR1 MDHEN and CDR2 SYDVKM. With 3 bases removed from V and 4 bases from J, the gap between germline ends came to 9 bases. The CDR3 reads CASSLREGTEAFF. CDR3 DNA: TGTGCCAGCAGTTTGCGGGAAGGCACTGAAGCTTTCTTT.

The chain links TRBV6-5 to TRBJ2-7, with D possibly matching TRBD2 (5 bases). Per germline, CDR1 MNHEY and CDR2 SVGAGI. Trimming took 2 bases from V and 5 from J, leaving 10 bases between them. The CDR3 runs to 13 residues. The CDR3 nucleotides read TGTGCCAGCAGTTACGACCTCGGGGACGAGCAGTACTTC. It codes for CASSYDLGDEQYF.

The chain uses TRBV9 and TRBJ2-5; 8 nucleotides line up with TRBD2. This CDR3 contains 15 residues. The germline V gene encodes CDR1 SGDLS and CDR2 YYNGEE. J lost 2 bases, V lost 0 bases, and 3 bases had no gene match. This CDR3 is CASSVAGGEQETQYF. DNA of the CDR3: TGTGCCAGCAGCGTAGCGGGAGGGGAACAAGAGACCCAGTACTTC.

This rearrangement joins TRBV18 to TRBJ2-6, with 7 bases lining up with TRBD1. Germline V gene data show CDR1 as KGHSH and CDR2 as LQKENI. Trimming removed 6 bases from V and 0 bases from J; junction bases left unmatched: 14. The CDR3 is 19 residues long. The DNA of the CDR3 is TGTGCCAGCTCGGTGACATCGGACAGGATGAGCTCTGGGGCCAACGTCCTGACTTTC. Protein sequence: CASSVTSDRMSSGANVLTF.

The CDR3, as DNA: TGTGCCAGCAGCCCCCGGGACAGACTACATGGCTACACCTTC. Protein sequence: CASSPRDRLHGYTF. The chain employs TRBV7-9 and TRBJ1-2, with 7 nucleotides matching TRBD1. CDR1 is SEHNR and CDR2 is FQNEAQ in the germline V gene (reference sequence). V was clipped by 5 bases and J by 6 bases; unmatched bases: 9. The CDR3 is 14 amino acids.

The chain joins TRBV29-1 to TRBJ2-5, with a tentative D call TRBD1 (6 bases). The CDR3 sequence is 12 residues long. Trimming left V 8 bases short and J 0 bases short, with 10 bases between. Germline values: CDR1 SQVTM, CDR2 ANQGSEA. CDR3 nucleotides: TGCAGCATTCGGACAGACCAAGAGACCCAGTACTTC. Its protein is CSIRTDQETQYF.

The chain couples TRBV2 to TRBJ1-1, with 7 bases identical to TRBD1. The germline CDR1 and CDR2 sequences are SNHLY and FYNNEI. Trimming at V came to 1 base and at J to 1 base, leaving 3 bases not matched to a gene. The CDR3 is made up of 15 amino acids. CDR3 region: CASSEDRGWNTEAFF. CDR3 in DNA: TGTGCCAGCAGTGAAGACAGGGGTTGGAACACTGAAGCTTTCTTT.

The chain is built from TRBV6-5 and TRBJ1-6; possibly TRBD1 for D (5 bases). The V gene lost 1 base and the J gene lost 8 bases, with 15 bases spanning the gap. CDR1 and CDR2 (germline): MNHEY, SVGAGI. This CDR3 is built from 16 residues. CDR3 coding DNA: TGTGCCAGCAGTTACTATGGGGGGGATGGGGATTCACCCCTCCACTTT. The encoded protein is CASSYYGGDGDSPLHF.

Written as DNA, the CDR3 is TGCGCCAGCAGCTTGGGGCTAGCGGGGGGGCGCGAGCAGTTCTTC. The encoded protein is CASSLGLAGGREQFF. This chain joins TRBV5-1 and TRBJ2-1; 12 bases are a match to TRBD2. The J segment lost 10 bases and the V segment lost 0 bases, leaving 5 bases of the junction unmatched. Germline CDR1 SGHRS, CDR2 YFSETQ. The CDR3 contains 15 residues.

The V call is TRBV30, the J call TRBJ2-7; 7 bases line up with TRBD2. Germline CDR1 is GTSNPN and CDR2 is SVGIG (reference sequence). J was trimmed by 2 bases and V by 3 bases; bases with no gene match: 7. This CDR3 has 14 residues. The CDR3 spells CAWSGRPYAYEQYF. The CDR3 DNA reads TGTGCCTGGAGCGGGAGGCCCTACGCCTACGAGCAGTACTTC.

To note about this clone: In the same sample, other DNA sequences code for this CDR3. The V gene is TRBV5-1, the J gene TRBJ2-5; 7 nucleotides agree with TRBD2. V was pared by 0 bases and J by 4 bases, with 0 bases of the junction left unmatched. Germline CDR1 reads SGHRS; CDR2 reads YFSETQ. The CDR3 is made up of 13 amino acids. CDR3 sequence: CASSLAGGETQYF. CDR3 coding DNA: TGCGCCAGCAGCTTGGCGGGGGGAGAGACCCAGTACTTC.

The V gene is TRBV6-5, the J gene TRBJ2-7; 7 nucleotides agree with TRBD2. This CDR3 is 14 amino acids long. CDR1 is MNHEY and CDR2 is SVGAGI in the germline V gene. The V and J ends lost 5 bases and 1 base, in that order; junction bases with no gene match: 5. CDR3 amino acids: CASSRLLASYEQYF. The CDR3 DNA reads TGTGCCAGCAGTCGATTACTAGCGTCCTACGAGCAGTACTTC.

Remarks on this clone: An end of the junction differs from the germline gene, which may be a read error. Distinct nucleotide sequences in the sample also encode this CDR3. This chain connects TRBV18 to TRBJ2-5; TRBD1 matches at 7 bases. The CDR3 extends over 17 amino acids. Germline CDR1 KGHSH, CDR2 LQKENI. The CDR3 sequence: CASSPLRPGQKKETQYF. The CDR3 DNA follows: TGCGCCAGCTCACCGCTTCGACCGGGACAGAAAAAGGAGACCCAGTACTTC. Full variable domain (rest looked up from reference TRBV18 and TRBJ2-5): NAGVMQNPRHLVRRRGQEARLRCSPMKGHSHVYWYRQLPEEGLKFMVYLQKENIIDESGMPKERFSAEFPKEGPSILRIQQVVRGDSAAYFCASSPLRPGQKKETQYFGPGTRLLVL.

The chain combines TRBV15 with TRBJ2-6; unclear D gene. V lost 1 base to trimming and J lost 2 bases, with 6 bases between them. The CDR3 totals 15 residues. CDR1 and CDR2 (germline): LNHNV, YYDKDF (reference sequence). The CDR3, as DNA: TGTGCCACCAGCAGAGTCGTCGCTGGGGCCAACGTCCTGACTTTC. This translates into CATSRVVAGANVLTF.

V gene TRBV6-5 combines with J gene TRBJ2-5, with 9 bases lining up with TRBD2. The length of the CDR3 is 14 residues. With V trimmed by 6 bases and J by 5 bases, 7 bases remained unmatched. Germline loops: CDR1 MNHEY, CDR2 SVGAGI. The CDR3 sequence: CASSRGLALETQYF. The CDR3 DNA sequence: TGTGCCAGCAGCCGGGGACTAGCCTTGGAGACCCAGTACTTC.

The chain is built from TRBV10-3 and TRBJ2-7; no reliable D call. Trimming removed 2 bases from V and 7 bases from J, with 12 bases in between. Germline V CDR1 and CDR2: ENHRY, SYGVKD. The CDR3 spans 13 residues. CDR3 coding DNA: TGTGCCATCAGTGAGAAAGGAGACTGGGAGCAGTACTTC. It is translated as CAISEKGDWEQYF.

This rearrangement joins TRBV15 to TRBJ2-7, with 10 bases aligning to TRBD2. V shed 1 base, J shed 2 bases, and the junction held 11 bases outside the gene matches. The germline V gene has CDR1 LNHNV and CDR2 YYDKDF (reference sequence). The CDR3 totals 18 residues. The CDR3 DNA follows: TGTGCCACCAGCAGAGGGGGACTAGCGAGAGGTGCCGCCTACGAGCAGTACTTC. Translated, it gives CATSRGGLARGAAYEQYF.

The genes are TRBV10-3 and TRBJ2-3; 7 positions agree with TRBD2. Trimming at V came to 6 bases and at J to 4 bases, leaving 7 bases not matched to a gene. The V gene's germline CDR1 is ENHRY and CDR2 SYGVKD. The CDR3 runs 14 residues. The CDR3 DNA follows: TGTGCCATCAGGGGCGGGAGTGATCCAGATACGCAGTATTTT. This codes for CAIRGGSDPDTQYF.

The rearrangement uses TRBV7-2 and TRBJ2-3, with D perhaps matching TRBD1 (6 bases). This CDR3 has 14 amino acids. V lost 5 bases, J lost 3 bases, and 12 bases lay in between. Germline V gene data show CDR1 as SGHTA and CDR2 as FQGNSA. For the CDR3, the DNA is TGTGCCAGCAGCCGTCAACAGGGAACAGATACGCAGTATTTT. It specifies CASSRQQGTDTQYF.